The 14 T cell receptor beta chains listed next were all sequenced from one sample in a study of blood T cell repertoires in COVID-19. The data were produced by immunoSEQ multiplex PCR, yet TCRdb's version contains in-frame clones alone and is incomplete. This table holds tens of thousands of clones, approximately 80% found once. Material for sequencing was peripheral blood. These receptors were collected from a man in his 60s with COVID-19, enrolled during active disease.

The chain has TRBV19 and TRBJ2-5, with D possibly matching TRBD2 (6 bases). The germline V and J ends were trimmed by 2 bases and 4 bases, with 14 bases remaining between them. The CDR3 is 15 residues long. The germline CDR1 and CDR2 sequences are LNHDA and SQIVND (reference sequence). CDR3 sequence: CASSISLVAAETQYF. In nucleotides, the CDR3 is TGTGCCAGTAGTATAAGTTTGGTAGCGGCAGAGACCCAGTACTTC.

The rearrangement links TRBV28 to TRBJ1-1, with 7 positions matching TRBD1. Germline loops: CDR1 MDHEN, CDR2 SYDVKM. There are 13 residues in the CDR3. V shed 6 bases and J 4 bases; nucleotides not matched to a gene: 5. Written as DNA, the CDR3 is TGTGCCAGCAGAAAACAGGGGAGCACTGAAGCTTTCTTT. Its translation: CASRKQGSTEAFF.

This rearrangement joins TRBV7-9 to TRBJ2-2; 10 nucleotides align to TRBD2. Germline CDR1 reads SEHNR; CDR2 reads FQNEAQ (reference sequence). The CDR3 is 18 amino acids. The V gene end was trimmed by 3 bases and the J gene end by 6 bases; junction bases not matched to a gene: 13. Written as DNA, the CDR3 is TGTGCCAGCAGCTTTTTCCCGACTAGCGGGCAAGCGCCCGGGGAGCTGTTTTTT. It translates to CASSFFPTSGQAPGELFF.

CDR3 nucleotide sequence: TGTGCCAGCAGCGGAGAATCTTCGGACAGTTCCTACGAGCAGTACTTC. It translates to CASSGESSDSSYEQYF. This chain joins TRBV28 and TRBJ2-7, with a possible D match to TRBD1 (6 bases). V gave up 6 bases and J gave up 1 base, with 19 bases separating them. This CDR3 region has 16 residues. Germline lookup yields CDR1 MDHEN and CDR2 SYDVKM.

The chain recombines TRBV6-5 with TRBJ1-1, with 7 positions matching TRBD1. V was pared by 1 base and J by 9 bases, with 8 bases of the junction left unmatched. The CDR3 is 14 residues long. Germline V gene sequence: CDR1 MNHEY, CDR2 SVGAGI. CDR3 coding DNA: TGTGCCAGCAGTTACTTCGGGACAGACTCTAAAGCTTTCTTT. Translation: CASSYFGTDSKAFF.

The chain's CDR3 is CAISGSDRGYEQYF. The CDR3 region has the DNA TGTGCCATCAGTGGATCGGACAGGGGTTACGAGCAGTACTTC. The chain has TRBV10-3 and TRBJ2-7; 9 nucleotides line up with TRBD1. This CDR3 is 14 amino acids long. V lost 4 bases to trimming and J lost 4 bases; unmatched junction nucleotides: 5. Germline V gene lookup returns CDR1 ENHRY and CDR2 SYGVKD.

This chain connects TRBV7-6 to TRBJ2-1, with a tentative D call TRBD1 (6 bases). Trimming shortened V by 4 bases and J by 1 base, and 11 bases separated the two germline ends. This CDR3 is 15 amino acids long. Germline CDR1 reads SGHVS; CDR2 reads FNYEAQ. The CDR3 DNA follows: TGTGCCAGCAGCTCCCTACAGGGATCCTACAATGAGCAGTTCTTC. Translation: CASSSLQGSYNEQFF.

The chain links TRBV2 to TRBJ1-4; 7 bases match TRBD1. J lost 7 bases, V lost 6 bases, and 8 bases had no gene match. Germline loops: CDR1 SNHLY, CDR2 FYNNEI. This CDR3 has 14 residues. This CDR3 is CASRAGGRGEKLFF. The DNA of the CDR3 is TGTGCCAGCAGAGCAGGGGGAAGGGGTGAAAAACTGTTTTTT. Together with reference TRBV2 and TRBJ1-4, the CDR3 gives the full variable domain: EPEVTQTPSHQVTQMGQEVILRCVPISNHLYFYWYRQILGQKVEFLVSFYNNEISEKSEIFDDQFSVERPDGSNFTLKIRSTKLEDSAMYFCASRAGGRGEKLFFGSGTQLSVL.

The chain has TRBV5-1 and TRBJ2-2; 11 bases align to TRBD1. The germline gives CDR1 SGHRS, CDR2 YFSETQ. The CDR3 spans 13 residues. V gave up 7 bases and J gave up 6 bases; unmatched junction bases: 2. CDR3 in amino acids: CASEGQGAGELFF. The DNA for the CDR3 is TGCGCCAGCGAGGGACAGGGGGCCGGGGAGCTGTTTTTT.

There are a few counts of this clone. CDR3 nucleotide sequence: TGTGCCAGCAGGCAGGGGGCAGGAAACACCATATATTTT. Protein sequence: CASRQGAGNTIYF. J is TRBJ1-3 and V is TRBV12-3 or TRBV12-4, with 8 positions matching TRBD1. The CDR3 covers 13 residues. After removal of 6 bases from V and 4 bases from J, the junction contained 2 bases not matched to a gene.

The gene calls are TRBV5-1 and TRBJ2-6; a weak D match, TRBD2 (5 bases). Germline loops: CDR1 SGHRS, CDR2 YFSETQ. The V end was cut by 3 bases, the J end by 4 bases, with 11 bases between. The length of the CDR3 is 15 residues. Here the CDR3 reads CASSSRVAGANVLTF. CDR3 DNA: TGCGCCAGCAGCTCGCGGGTTGCAGGGGCCAACGTCCTGACTTTC.

The chain employs TRBV7-9 and TRBJ1-2; no clear D. This CDR3 is built from 13 residues. Germline V CDR1 and CDR2: SEHNR, FQNEAQ (reference sequence). The V and J ends lost 5 bases and 4 bases respectively, with 11 bases between them. The CDR3 is CASSIDTAYGYTF. The CDR3, as DNA: TGTGCCAGCAGCATAGACACAGCCTATGGCTACACCTTC.

The chain combines TRBV19 with TRBJ2-5, with TRBD1 matching 9 bases. The CDR3 has 14 residues. Germline V gene sequence: CDR1 LNHDA, CDR2 SQIVND (reference sequence). V lost 5 bases, J lost 5 bases, and 6 bases stayed unmatched. CDR3 coding DNA: TGTGCCAGTAGTCAACCGGGACAGGGCGAGACCCAGTACTTC. This gives the protein CASSQPGQGETQYF. The full variable domain, completed using reference TRBV19 and TRBJ2-5, is DGGITQSPKYLFRKEGQNVTLSCEQNLNHDAMYWYRQDPGQGLRLIYYSQIVNDFQKGDIAEGYSVSREKKESFPLTVTSAQKNPTAFYLCASSQPGQGETQYFGPGTRLLVL.

This sequence joins TRBV11-2 and TRBJ2-3, with 10 bases that match TRBD1. This CDR3 is 17 amino acids long. Trimming took 8 bases from V and 1 from J; bases not matched to a gene: 12. Germline V CDR1 and CDR2: SGHAT, FQNNGV. CDR3 residues: CASSQTGGTGGTDTQYF. The DNA for the CDR3 is TGTGCCAGCTCTCAAACAGGCGGGACAGGGGGCACAGATACGCAGTATTTT.